This T cell receptor beta chain was profiled in a study of identical twins. This CDR3 spans 11 amino acids. CDR1 and CDR2 from the germline V gene are LNHDA and SQIVND (reference sequence). The sample holds many counts of this clonotype. Its specificity is not known. A read error may account for a junction end that differs from germline. It was template switching that added a universal primer site, and there were unique molecular identifiers on the cDNA. One entry per CDR3 protein results from TCRdb running MiXCR on the 5' RACE reads. The sample gives 150,000 or so distinct CDR3 sequences, approximately 3.5% of which show up once; more than 7% is in the top ten. General observations from the study: Out-of-frame TCR alpha sharing in monozygotic twins exceeded recombination model predictions. Insertions were fewer in abundant cord blood beta clonotypes, whereas memory repertoires showed none of this pattern.

The receptor's source is a man in his late teens or twenties in good health. Sequences were obtained from memory T cells sorted from blood. The genes are TRBV19 and TRBJ2-5; D possibly corresponds to TRBD1 (5 bases). CDR3 residues: CASSGTGYDLF. The CDR3 nucleotides are TGTGCCAGTAGTGGAACAGGATACGACCTTTTC. The complete variable domain, with remaining parts taken from reference TRBV19 and TRBJ2-5, reads DGGITQSPKYLFRKEGQNVTLSCEQNLNHDAMYWYRQDPGQGLRLIYYSQIVNDFQKGDIAEGYSVSREKKESFPLTVTSAQKNPTAFYLCASSGTGYDLFGPGTRLLVL.